A single sample is the source of the 12 T cell receptor beta chains below, sequenced in a study of CD8 T cells in ankylosing spondylitis. Study-level results: A TCR beta motif of roughly eight highly homologous variants seemed to mark ankylosing spondylitis blood.

These TCRs are of unknown antigen specificity. TCRdb processed the 5' RACE reads anew with MiXCR; each CDR3 protein has one entry. The top ten hold approximately 6.3% of the sample, which has approximately 540,000 distinct CDR3 sequences, about 13% seen once. The sample taken for sequencing was blood, either unsorted or a sorted T cell fraction (not recorded which). These receptors all stem from a male donor with ankylosing spondylitis.

V gene TRBV7-9 combines with J gene TRBJ2-3, with no clear D. CDR1 and CDR2 from the germline V gene are SEHNR and FQNEAQ (reference sequence). Trimming stripped 5 bases from V and 1 base from J, with 10 bases between. The CDR3 is made up of 14 amino acids. CDR3 loop: CASSPWLGTDTQYF. The CDR3 nucleotides read TGTGCCAGCAGCCCCTGGCTTGGCACAGATACGCAGTATTTT.

This clonotype showed up many times. The chain couples TRBV5-1 to TRBJ2-1; the match to TRBD2 covers 10 bases. Trimming took 2 bases from V and 4 from J; bases not matched to a gene: 12. Germline CDR1 reads SGHRS; CDR2 reads YFSETQ. This CDR3 is 18 amino acids long. In DNA form, the CDR3 reads TGCGCCAGCAGCTTCAGTACTAGCGGGAAGGGAAATTACAATGAGCAGTTCTTC. Encoded protein: CASSFSTSGKGNYNEQFF. Supplemented by reference TRBV5-1 and TRBJ2-1, the full variable domain reads KAGVTQTPRYLIKTRGQQVTLSCSPISGHRSVSWYQQTPGQGLQFLFEYFSETQRNKGNFPGRFSGRQFSNSRSEMNVSTLELGDSALYLCASSFSTSGKGNYNEQFFGPGTRLTVL.

In its sample, this clonotype was seen a few times. The chain carries TRBV30 and TRBJ1-1; D is undetermined. The germline V and J ends were trimmed by 0 bases and 1 base, with 6 bases remaining between them. CDR1 and CDR2 (germline): GTSNPN, SVGIG (reference sequence). This CDR3 is built from 13 residues. In DNA form, the CDR3 reads TGTGCCTGGAGTGTCTCTCGGAACACTGAAGCTTTCTTT. Translated: CAWSVSRNTEAFF.

The chain combines TRBV12-3 or TRBV12-4 with TRBJ2-1, with unresolved D. CDR3 length equals 16 residues. V shed 5 bases and J shed 3 bases, with 17 bases lying between them. The CDR3 DNA sequence: TGTGCCAGCAGTCCCGCGACTTCGGAGTACTACAATGAGCAGTTCTTC. Translated: CASSPATSEYYNEQFF.

The chain couples TRBV11-2 to TRBJ2-3, with D possibly being TRBD1 or TRBD2 (5 bases each). V lost 5 bases and J lost 2, with 14 bases in between. This CDR3 has 15 amino acids. Germline CDR1 is SGHAT and CDR2 is FQNNGV. The CDR3 here is CASSLWGIFTDTQYF. In DNA form, the CDR3 reads TGTGCCAGCAGCCTCTGGGGGATCTTCACAGATACGCAGTATTTT.

The chain employs TRBV3-1 and TRBJ1-5, with D unresolved. Deletions cut 2 bases from V and 1 base from J, with 6 bases between. The CDR3 extends over 14 amino acids. Germline V CDR1 and CDR2: LGHDT, YNNKEL (reference sequence). The CDR3: CASSQRLSNQPQHF. The CDR3, as DNA: TGTGCCAGCAGCCAAAGATTGAGCAATCAGCCCCAGCATTTT.

This clonotype was detected a few times. This chain uses TRBV11-2 with TRBJ2-1; D may be TRBD1 or TRBD2 (5 bases each). V lost 4 bases to trimming and J lost 8 bases, with 15 bases between them. The germline V gene encodes CDR1 SGHAT and CDR2 FQNNGV. The CDR3 is 14 amino acids. CDR3 sequence reads: CASSYQSGGDEQFF. The CDR3 DNA sequence: TGTGCCAGCAGCTATCAAAGTGGGGGAGATGAGCAGTTCTTC. Variable domain in full (rest from reference TRBV11-2 and TRBJ2-1): EAGVAQSPRYKIIEKRQSVAFWCNPISGHATLYWYQQILGQGPKLLIQFQNNGVVDDSQLPKDRFSAERLKGVDSTLKIQPAKLEDSAVYLCASSYQSGGDEQFFGPGTRLTVL.

This chain uses TRBV5-6 with TRBJ1-3; 9 bases agree with TRBD1. After removal of 4 bases from V and 0 bases from J, the junction contained 8 bases not matched to a gene. In germline, CDR1 is SGHDT, CDR2 YYEEEE. The CDR3 is 17 amino acids. The CDR3 DNA follows: TGTGCCAGCAGCCGGGACAGGGCCCCAACCTCTGGAAACACCATATATTTT. This translates into CASSRDRAPTSGNTIYF.

This clonotype was observed a handful of times. V is TRBV11-3 and J is TRBJ2-1; 14 bases match TRBD2. The junction had 7 bases not matched to a gene; V was cut back by 5 bases and J by 10 bases. The CDR3 extends over 15 amino acids. Germline loops: CDR1 SGHNT, CDR2 YENEEA. The CDR3, as DNA: TGTGCCAGCAGCCCGGGACTAGCGGGAGTAATAGAGCAGTTCTTC. Translated, it gives CASSPGLAGVIEQFF.

This rearrangement joins TRBV20-1 to TRBJ2-5; 9 bases align to TRBD1. The CDR3 sequence is 17 residues long. Germline CDR1 is DFQATT and CDR2 is SNEGSKA (reference sequence). The V segment lost 1 base and the J segment 2 bases; nucleotides outside the gene matches: 11. As DNA, the CDR3 is TGCAGTGCTAGAGTAAACAGGGGGCTCGGAACACAAGAGACCCAGTACTTC. It translates to CSARVNRGLGTQETQYF.

The chain recombines TRBV7-2 with TRBJ2-1, with a tentative D call TRBD2 (6 bases). The CDR3 is made up of 13 amino acids. Trimming removed 2 bases from V and 10 bases from J, with 12 bases in between. Looked up from germline, CDR1 is SGHTA and CDR2 is FQGNSA. CDR3 bases: TGTGCCAGCAGCTTAAGCGGGCTAGGGGAGCAGTTCTTC. Translating it yields CASSLSGLGEQFF. Based on the CDR3 plus reference TRBV7-2 and TRBJ2-1, the full variable domain is GAGVSQSPSNKVTEKGKDVELRCDPISGHTALYWYRQSLGQGLEFLIYFQGNSAPDKSGLPSDRFSAERTGGSVSTLTIQRTQQEDSAVYLCASSLSGLGEQFFGPGTRLTVL.

The chain has TRBV20-1 and TRBJ2-7, with TRBD1 matching 9 bases. Germline CDR1 DFQATT, CDR2 SNEGSKA (reference sequence). This CDR3 is 15 amino acids long. J gave up 0 bases and V 2 bases, and 5 bases lay outside the gene matches. The CDR3 sequence: CSARRGQGNSYEQYF. For the CDR3, the DNA is TGCAGTGCTAGACGGGGACAGGGCAACTCCTACGAGCAGTACTTC.